These 7 T cell receptor beta chains originate from one sample sequenced in a study of T cell responses to AZD1222 COVID-19 vaccine. The protocol was immunoSEQ multiplex PCR, while the TCRdb copy is restricted to in-frame clones and leaves out a portion. The repertoire holds around 140,000 clones, with roughly 85% as singletons. This specimen was peripheral blood, taken 28 days after the second dose of the MenACWY control vaccine. The receptors shown here come from an adult who received the MenACWY meningococcal vaccine as a control.

V gene TRBV19 combines with J gene TRBJ1-1; no clear D gene. The germline V gene encodes CDR1 LNHDA and CDR2 SQIVND (reference sequence). The germline V and J ends were trimmed by 5 bases and 2 bases, with 12 bases remaining between them. The length of the CDR3 is 14 residues. CDR3 in amino acids: CASSHKGYNTEAFF. CDR3 in DNA: TGTGCCAGTAGTCACAAGGGATATAACACTGAAGCTTTCTTT.

The CDR3 DNA follows: TGTGCCAGCAGCTACCAGGGAGGCGGCACTGAAGCTTTCTTT. Translation gives CASSYQGGGTEAFF. The V gene is TRBV7-2, the J gene TRBJ1-1; maybe TRBD1 (5 bases). V lost 4 bases, J lost 4 bases, and 13 bases lay in between. The CDR3 is made up of 14 amino acids. Germline V gene lookup returns CDR1 SGHTA and CDR2 FQGNSA.

The V gene is TRBV5-6, the J gene TRBJ1-3; D may be TRBD1 (6 bases). The germline V and J ends were trimmed by 6 bases and 0 bases, with 13 bases remaining between them. The CDR3 is 15 residues long. In germline, CDR1 is SGHDT, CDR2 YYEEEE. The CDR3 DNA sequence: TGTGCCAGCACCCTTGGGGGCAGCTCTGGAAACACCATATATTTT. This translates into CASTLGGSSGNTIYF.

This sequence joins TRBV18 and TRBJ1-1, with 8 positions matching TRBD1. The germline gives CDR1 KGHSH, CDR2 LQKENI. V dropped 8 bases and J dropped 2; count of bases not matched to a gene: 4. The CDR3 totals 13 residues. CDR3 amino acids: CASQDRANTEAFF. For the CDR3, the DNA is TGTGCCAGCCAGGACAGGGCTAACACTGAAGCTTTCTTT.

This clone was found a few times. In DNA, the CDR3 is TGCGCCAGCAGCTCTTTACTAGCGGGGGGCACAGATACGCAGTATTTT. Protein product: CASSSLLAGGTDTQYF. The chain joins TRBV5-1 to TRBJ2-3, with 11 nucleotides matching TRBD2. The V gene's germline CDR1 is SGHRS and CDR2 YFSETQ. The CDR3 spans 16 residues. Losses at the gene ends were 3 bases for V and 1 base for J; bases not matched to a gene: 4.

V usage is TRBV11-2 and J usage is TRBJ2-7, with 9 nucleotides matching TRBD1. Germline V CDR1 and CDR2: SGHAT, FQNNGV. This CDR3 has 15 residues. Trimming removed 1 base from V and 3 bases from J; junction bases left unmatched: 4. The CDR3 sequence is CASSLGTGDIYEQYF. The DNA of the CDR3 is TGTGCCAGCAGCTTAGGGACAGGGGACATCTACGAGCAGTACTTC.

This chain joins TRBV6-1 and TRBJ2-5, with unresolved D. Germline V gene sequence: CDR1 MNHNS, CDR2 SASEGT. This CDR3 has 11 residues. The germline V and J ends were trimmed by 4 bases and 3 bases, with 3 bases remaining between them. Here the CDR3 reads CASSAEETQYF. In DNA, the CDR3 is TGTGCCAGCAGTGCTGAAGAGACCCAGTACTTC.